This TCR beta chain was sequenced in a study of PD-L1 blockade in urothelial cancer. Sequenced by immunoSEQ multiplex PCR; TCRdb stores in-frame clones only, minus some. The sample holds tens of thousands of clones, roughly 86% seen once. Time point reported: pretreatment peripheral blood. The V segment lost 4 bases and the J segment 0 bases; nucleotides outside the gene matches: 9. CDR3 length: 17 residues. The germline CDR1 and CDR2 sequences are MNHNS and SASEGT. This sequence originates from a man in his fifties or sixties with urothelial cancer. The starting material was PBMCs, obtained around atezolizumab (anti-PD-L1) treatment. The chain employs TRBV6-1 and TRBJ1-3; 7 nucleotides line up with TRBD1. The CDR3 loop reads CASSGRTTGASGNTIYF. The CDR3 DNA reads TGTGCCAGCAGTGGGCGGACTACAGGGGCCTCTGGAAACACCATATATTTT.